What follows are 22 T cell receptor beta chains derived from one specimen sequenced in a study of T-cell memory formation after mild COVID-19. A single record per CDR3 protein comes from TCRdb applying MiXCR to the 5' RACE reads. The sample lists 400,000 to 500,000 distinct CDR3 sequences; more than 20% were seen once. Sample: PBMCs or a T cell subset sorted from them (not recorded which). The receptor source for this set is an adult woman who had mild COVID-19 (a few samples of this study predate the infection). Cell type and time point are not known.

This clonotype showed up just a few times. This chain joins TRBV7-3 and TRBJ1-1, with no clear D. Germline V gene sequence: CDR1 SGHTA, CDR2 FQGTGA. The CDR3 loop spans 13 amino acids. Trimming stripped 2 bases from V and 6 bases from J, with 10 bases between. The CDR3 loop reads CASSLGREAEAFF. The CDR3 DNA reads TGTGCCAGCAGCTTAGGGAGGGAAGCTGAAGCTTTCTTT.

This clonotype appeared a few times. The rearrangement joins TRBV5-1 to TRBJ2-5, with 7 positions matching TRBD1. CDR1 is SGHRS, CDR2 YFSETQ, per germline. The length of the CDR3 is 14 residues. Germline trimming cut 1 base from V and 5 bases from J; bases unmatched to any gene: 5. The CDR3 region is CASSLTGDLETQYF. CDR3 DNA: TGCGCCAGCAGCTTGACAGGGGATTTGGAGACCCAGTACTTC.

This chain joins TRBV7-9 and TRBJ2-5, with D possibly being TRBD2 (6 bases). CDR1 and CDR2 from the germline V gene are SEHNR and FQNEAQ (reference sequence). The CDR3 has 13 amino acids. The germline V and J ends were trimmed by 5 bases and 5 bases, with 12 bases remaining between them. Here the CDR3 reads CASSPGVSETQYF. DNA for the CDR3: TGTGCCAGCAGCCCGGGGGTCTCGGAGACCCAGTACTTC.

The chain links TRBV7-8 to TRBJ1-2, with a tentative D call TRBD1 (6 bases). The CDR3 is 15 amino acids. The V and J ends lost 4 bases and 6 bases respectively, with 18 bases between them. The V gene's germline CDR1 is SGHVS and CDR2 FQNEAQ. The CDR3: CASSSNRGPRNGYTF. Written as DNA, the CDR3 is TGTGCCAGCAGCTCCAACCGGGGGCCACGGAATGGCTACACCTTC.

This clonotype was seen more than once but under ten times. The rearrangement uses TRBV29-1 and TRBJ2-1; D perhaps matches TRBD1 (5 bases). Germline lookup yields CDR1 SQVTM and CDR2 ANQGSEA. Trimming took 3 bases from V and 0 from J, leaving 9 bases between them. The CDR3 has 14 residues. The DNA of the CDR3 is TGCAGCGTTGAGGGCAGGGCCTCCTACAATGAGCAGTTCTTC. It is translated as CSVEGRASYNEQFF.

This clonotype was counted a few times. The rearrangement links TRBV11-2 to TRBJ1-1; perhaps TRBD1 as D (5 bases). The CDR3 contains 14 residues. V lost 0 bases and J lost 5, with 10 bases in between. Germline V lookup: CDR1 SGHAT, CDR2 FQNNGV. The CDR3 spells CASSLERGWTEAFF. The DNA for the CDR3 is TGTGCCAGCAGCTTAGAACGGGGGTGGACTGAAGCTTTCTTT. The whole variable domain, remainder taken from reference TRBV11-2 and TRBJ1-1, is EAGVAQSPRYKIIEKRQSVAFWCNPISGHATLYWYQQILGQGPKLLIQFQNNGVVDDSQLPKDRFSAERLKGVDSTLKIQPAKLEDSAVYLCASSLERGWTEAFFGQGTRLTVV.

The table lists this clonotype with many counts. The chain links TRBV7-2 to TRBJ2-3; D is undetermined. Germline V CDR1 and CDR2: SGHTA, FQGNSA. V was cut by 5 bases and J by 3 bases, with 6 bases left in between. The CDR3 has 12 amino acids. The CDR3 coding sequence is TGTGCCAGCAGCGATTATACAGATACGCAGTATTTT. Its protein product is CASSDYTDTQYF.

The chain uses TRBV7-9 and TRBJ1-1; D uncertain. CDR1 and CDR2 from the germline V gene are SEHNR and FQNEAQ (reference sequence). Trimming left V 3 bases short and J 11 bases short, with 13 bases between. This CDR3 is built from 12 residues. This CDR3 reads CASSFAKGEAFF. CDR3 nucleotide sequence: TGTGCCAGCAGCTTTGCTAAGGGAGAGGCTTTCTTT.

This chain links TRBV13 with TRBJ2-3, with D possibly being TRBD1 (5 bases). The CDR3 covers 13 residues. The V gene's germline CDR1 is PRHDT and CDR2 FYEKMQ (reference sequence). Trimming left V 5 bases short and J 1 base short, with 7 bases between. The CDR3 DNA is TGTGCCAGCAGCGTCAGGGGCACAGATACGCAGTATTTT. Its translation: CASSVRGTDTQYF. Filled out from reference TRBV13 and TRBJ2-3, the complete variable domain reads AAGVIQSPRHLIKEKRETATLKCYPIPRHDTVYWYQQGPGQDPQFLISFYEKMQSDKGSIPDRFSAQQFSDYHSELNMSSLELGDSALYFCASSVRGTDTQYFGPGTRLTVL.

The chain carries TRBV6-6 and TRBJ2-7; D may be TRBD1 or TRBD2 (5 bases each). Germline values: CDR1 MNHNY, CDR2 SVGAGI (reference sequence). Deletions cut 3 bases from V and 0 bases from J, with 18 bases between. This CDR3 region has 17 residues. The CDR3 nucleotides are TGTGCCAGCAGTTATTATATAGGGACCCAGAGCTCCTACGAGCAGTACTTC. Encoded protein: CASSYYIGTQSSYEQYF.

This chain links TRBV5-5 with TRBJ2-2; D unresolved. Germline-derived CDR1 and CDR2 are SGHKS and YYEKEE (reference sequence). V was shortened by 0 bases and J by 6 bases, with 9 bases between the two germline ends. The CDR3 sequence is 14 residues long. CDR3 region: CASSLDAWPGELFF. Here the CDR3 DNA reads TGTGCCAGCAGCTTGGATGCCTGGCCCGGGGAGCTGTTTTTT.

V and J are TRBV7-9 and TRBJ2-1; possibly TRBD1 for D (5 bases). The V end was cut by 7 bases, the J end by 3 bases, with 19 bases between. The germline CDR1 and CDR2 sequences are SEHNR and FQNEAQ (reference sequence). The CDR3 spans 16 residues. CDR3 DNA sequence: TGTGCCAGCACACCCCAAAGGCAGGGCGGCTACAATGAGCAGTTCTTC. This gives the protein CASTPQRQGGYNEQFF.

The chain combines TRBV7-6 with TRBJ1-1, with 7 positions matching TRBD1. The junction had 8 bases not matched to a gene; V was cut back by 0 bases and J by 4 bases. Per germline, CDR1 SGHVS and CDR2 FNYEAQ. This CDR3 spans 16 amino acids. DNA for the CDR3: TGTGCCAGCAGCTTAGCGGGCAGGGGGTTACGCACTGAAGCTTTCTTT. Residues: CASSLAGRGLRTEAFF.

The sample holds a few counts of this clonotype. The rearrangement links TRBV20-1 to TRBJ2-1, with TRBD2 matching 14 bases. Trimming cost V 6 bases and J 7 bases; bases outside gene matches: 5. Germline loops: CDR1 DFQATT, CDR2 SNEGSKA (reference sequence). The CDR3 is 14 residues long. The CDR3 loop reads CSARLAGGRNEQFF. The CDR3, as DNA: TGCAGTGCCAGACTAGCGGGAGGGAGGAATGAGCAGTTCTTC.

The gene calls are TRBV4-2 and TRBJ2-5; 11 bases agree with TRBD2. The length of the CDR3 is 16 residues. The V gene's germline CDR1 is LGHNA and CDR2 YNFKEQ. V shed 3 bases, J shed 2 bases, and the junction held 5 bases outside the gene matches. The CDR3 protein is CASSHLAGGLQETQYF. CDR3 sequence (DNA): TGTGCCAGCAGCCACCTAGCGGGGGGACTACAAGAGACCCAGTACTTC.

This clonotype was picked up a small number of times. For the CDR3, the DNA is TGCAGCGTTGATTGGGGTACGAACACTGAAGCTTTCTTT. It is translated as CSVDWGTNTEAFF. The rearrangement links TRBV29-1 to TRBJ1-1, with D unresolved. Trimming took 3 bases from V and 1 from J, leaving 9 bases between them. The CDR3 length is 13 residues. Germline values: CDR1 SQVTM, CDR2 ANQGSEA.

This clonotype was seen a handful of times. J is TRBJ2-7 and V is TRBV24-1; 9 bases are shared with TRBD2. The CDR3 is made up of 13 amino acids. V was clipped by 5 bases and J by 5 bases; unmatched bases: 3. Germline-derived CDR1 and CDR2 are KGHDR and SFDVKD. The CDR3 DNA follows: TGTGCCACCAGTGGTAGCGGGAGCCACGAGCAGTACTTC. Translation gives CATSGSGSHEQYF.

The table lists this clonotype with a few counts. This sequence joins TRBV5-1 and TRBJ2-1; TRBD2 matches 12 bases. V lost 3 bases, J lost 0 bases, and 7 bases stayed unmatched. CDR3 size: 18 residues. Germline lookup yields CDR1 SGHRS and CDR2 YFSETQ. DNA of the CDR3: TGCGCCAGCAGCTCGACTAGCGGGAGCGTAGGCTCCTACAATGAGCAGTTCTTC. Translated, it gives CASSSTSGSVGSYNEQFF. The full variable domain, with the rest looked up from reference TRBV5-1 and TRBJ2-1, is KAGVTQTPRYLIKTRGQQVTLSCSPISGHRSVSWYQQTPGQGLQFLFEYFSETQRNKGNFPGRFSGRQFSNSRSEMNVSTLELGDSALYLCASSSTSGSVGSYNEQFFGPGTRLTVL.

The rearrangement joins TRBV25-1 to TRBJ2-2; 7 bases fit TRBD1. The V segment lost 2 bases and the J segment 1 base; nucleotides outside the gene matches: 1. The CDR3 spans 15 residues. Germline V CDR1 and CDR2: MGHDK, SYGVNS. CDR3 bases: TGTGCCAGCAGTGAACGGACAGGGAACACCGGGGAGCTGTTTTTT. Its protein is CASSERTGNTGELFF.

V usage is TRBV12-3 or TRBV12-4 and J usage is TRBJ1-4; D unclear. Trimming took off 5 bases at V and 7 bases at J, with 14 bases between the two ends. This CDR3 spans 14 amino acids. CDR3 sequence reads: CASSLRKLGEKLFF. CDR3 nucleotides: TGTGCCAGCAGTCTAAGAAAGTTGGGTGAAAAACTGTTTTTT.

The V gene is TRBV4-1, the J gene TRBJ1-1; D remains ambiguous. Trimming took 5 bases from V and 1 from J, leaving 8 bases between them. Germline CDR1 reads MGHRA; CDR2 reads YSYEKL. The CDR3 is 13 residues long. CDR3: CASSGEGNTEAFF. The CDR3 nucleotides read TGCGCCAGCAGCGGAGAGGGGAACACTGAAGCTTTCTTT.

This clonotype was counted between two and nine times. The rearrangement uses TRBV2 and TRBJ2-3; D gene unclear. With 5 bases removed from V and 0 bases from J, the gap between germline ends came to 12 bases. Germline lookup yields CDR1 SNHLY and CDR2 FYNNEI. The CDR3 length is 15 residues. The CDR3 reads CASSPRFASTDTQYF. In DNA form, the CDR3 reads TGTGCCAGCAGTCCCCGGTTTGCTAGCACAGATACGCAGTATTTT.